This TCR beta chain is drawn from a study of shared clonotypes between healthy human individuals. Study-wide context: The cohort had two women and a few men, ages 18 to 49. Study-level points and caveats: It was the non-shared clonotypes that had lower generation probabilities than clonotypes shared by all four donors. Of the naive CD4 clonotypes, approximately 5% were shared across four donors.

This clone came up once. The antigen remains unidentified. Naivety among CD8 cells was defined by CD45RO negativity and positive CCR7 selection, thereby excluding terminally differentiated effector memory CD45RA+ cells. The length of the CDR3 is 13 residues. The germline V gene has CDR1 MNHEY and CDR2 SVGAGI. The junction had 6 bases not matched to a gene; V was cut back by 6 bases and J by 5 bases. Sequenced by immunoSEQ multiplex PCR; TCRdb stores in-frame clones only, minus some. The sample contains approximately 740,000 clones, more than 85% of which appear only once. V and J are TRBV6-5 and TRBJ1-1; TRBD1 matches 7 bases. The source of this sequence is a man aged 25-40 years in good health. Sample: naive CD8+ T cells sorted from blood. CDR3 nucleotide sequence: TGTGCCAGCAGCCTCGGGACAGCTACTGAAGCTTTCTTT. It specifies CASSLGTATEAFF.